The rows below give T cell receptor beta chains drawn from one sample of a study of multiple sclerosis patients with progressive multifocal leukoencephalopathy. Some clones are missing from TCRdb's copy, which holds only in-frame ones; the method was immunoSEQ multiplex PCR. The table lists fewer than 35,000 clones, about 91% of them singletons. The sequenced sample was PBMCs. Receptors were obtained from a human donor with multiple sclerosis. CDR3s include the opening cysteine and the closing phenylalanine or tryptophan. D genes are given only for firm matches. Some rows have no size entry. The others give once, few or many, or a class for an expanded clone.

.,TRBJ1-5,TRBV19,.,CASSPRPGDSNQPQHF,TGTGCCAGTAGTCCCCGCCCGGGGGACAGCAATCAGCCCCAGCATTTT
.,TRBJ1-1,TRBV28,.,CASSTPTAQNTEAFF,TGTGCCAGCAGTACCCCGACGGCGCAGAACACTGAAGCTTTCTTT
TRBD2,TRBJ2-1,TRBV7-9,.,CASSPSAGDNEQFF,TGTGCCAGCAGCCCCTCCGCGGGAGACAATGAGCAGTTCTTC
TRBD2,TRBJ2-7,TRBV27,.,CASSSSGASYEQYF,TGTGCCAGCAGTTCAAGCGGGGCCTCCTACGAGCAGTACTTC
TRBD1,TRBJ1-2,TRBV5-4,.,CASSGTGASNYGYTF,TGTGCCAGCAGCGGGACAGGCGCTTCTAACTATGGCTACACCTTC
TRBD2,TRBJ2-1,TRBV9,once,CASSPEALAVNNEQFF,TGTGCCAGCAGCCCCGAGGCACTAGCGGTGAACAATGAGCAGTTCTTC
.,TRBJ1-3,TRBV27,.,CASGHGNTGNTIYF,TGTGCCAGCGGCCATGGGAACACTGGAAACACCATATATTTT
.,TRBJ1-1,TRBV11-2,.,CASTLGGNTEAFF,TGTGCCAGCACCCTGGGGGGGAACACTGAAGCTTTCTTT
TRBD1,TRBJ1-2,TRBV4-1,.,CASSHPGTATNYGYTF,TGCGCCAGCAGCCATCCTGGGACAGCAACTAACTATGGCTACACCTTC
TRBD2,TRBJ2-7,TRBV2,.,CASDRLAQSGEQYF,TGTGCCAGTGATCGACTAGCTCAATCCGGCGAGCAGTACTTC
.,TRBJ2-1,TRBV9,.,CASSVTARDAYNEQFF,TGTGCCAGCAGCGTAACGGCCCGGGATGCCTACAATGAGCAGTTCTTC
TRBD2,TRBJ2-7,TRBV30,.,CAWLGREYEQYF,TGTGCCTGGTTGGGGAGGGAATACGAGCAGTACTTC
.,TRBJ2-2,TRBV27,.,CASSLFGRNTGELFF,TGTGCCAGCAGTTTATTCGGGCGGAACACCGGGGAGCTGTTTTTT
.,TRBJ2-2,TRBV7-6,.,CASSPWGGAKGTGELFF,TGTGCCAGCAGCCCCTGGGGGGGGGCAAAGGGCACCGGGGAGCTGTTTTTT
.,TRBJ1-4,TRBV5-1,.,CASSLASTGGEKLFF,TGCGCCAGCAGCTTGGCTTCCACGGGAGGTGAAAAACTGTTTTTT
.,TRBJ2-2,TRBV4-3,once,CASSQVERNTGELFF,TGCGCCAGCAGCCAAGTGGAGCGGAACACCGGGGAGCTGTTTTTT
.,TRBJ1-6,TRBV19,.,CASSIGAVSPLHF,TGTGCCAGTAGTATCGGAGCAGTTTCACCCCTCCACTTT
.,TRBJ2-7,TRBV6-5,.,CASSLRGAYEQYF,TGTGCCAGCAGTCTCAGGGGAGCCTACGAGCAGTACTTC
.,TRBJ2-1,TRBV5-8,.,CASSFGLASYNEQFF,TGTGCCAGCAGCTTCGGACTGGCTTCCTACAATGAGCAGTTCTTC
TRBD2,TRBJ2-3,TRBV6-6,.,CASSYSKASGSDTQYF,TGTGCCAGCAGTTACTCTAAGGCTAGCGGATCAGATACGCAGTATTTT
.,TRBJ1-1,TRBV19,once,CASSHGGGTEAFF,TGTGCCAGTAGTCACGGAGGGGGAACTGAAGCTTTCTTT
TRBD1,TRBJ2-7,TRBV28,.,CASSQDRGAYF,TGTGCCAGCAGCCAGGACAGGGGGGCGTACTTC
.,TRBJ2-1,TRBV10-3,.,CAISESLSEQFF,TGTGCCATCAGTGAGTCACTAAGTGAGCAGTTCTTC
TRBD2,TRBJ2-3,TRBV5-1,.,CASKAGGYTDTQYF,TGCGCCAGCAAGGCCGGGGGGTACACAGATACGCAGTATTTT
.,TRBJ2-2,TRBV4-3,.,CASRLSGTQASGELFF,TGCGCCAGCAGGCTTTCCGGGACGCAGGCGTCCGGGGAGCTGTTTTTT
.,TRBJ1-1,TRBV5-1,.,CASSLDTTRYTEAFF,TGCGCCAGCAGCTTGGACACGACCCGGTACACTGAAGCTTTCTTT
TRBD2,TRBJ2-7,TRBV5-4,.,CASSWERGGSYEQYF,TGTGCCAGCAGCTGGGAGCGGGGGGGCTCCTACGAGCAGTACTTC
.,TRBJ2-1,TRBV19,once,CASSISASRNNEQFF,TGTGCCAGTAGTATCTCGGCTAGCCGCAACAATGAGCAGTTCTTC
.,TRBJ2-4,TRBV18,.,CASSPLPGGDIQYF,TGTGCCAGCTCACCACTGCCAGGTGGCGACATTCAGTACTTC
TRBD2,TRBJ2-1,TRBV19,.,CASSTSGASYNEQFF,TGTGCCAGTAGTACTAGCGGGGCTTCCTACAATGAGCAGTTCTTC
.,TRBJ2-6,TRBV30,once,CAWSAAGTASSGANVLTF,TGTGCCTGGAGTGCAGCCGGGACGGCAAGCTCTGGGGCCAACGTCCTGACTTTC
.,TRBJ1-2,TRBV5-1,once,CASSLRQSGYTF,TGCGCCAGCAGCCTAAGACAGAGCGGCTACACCTTC
.,TRBJ2-2,TRBV2,once,CASSEFAGLDTGELFF,TGTGCCAGCAGTGAATTTGCAGGGTTGGACACCGGGGAGCTGTTTTTT
.,TRBJ2-7,TRBV6-4,.,CASSDSEGREQYF,TGTGCCAGCAGTGACTCCGAAGGGCGTGAGCAGTACTTC
TRBD1,TRBJ1-1,TRBV4-3,.,CASSQEIAGTANTEAFF,TGCGCCAGCAGCCAAGAAATAGCCGGGACAGCGAACACTGAAGCTTTCTTT
.,TRBJ2-1,TRBV5-8,.,CASSLSGYNEQFF,TGTGCCAGCAGCTTATCAGGGTACAATGAGCAGTTCTTC
TRBD1,TRBJ1-6,TRBV11-2,.,CASSPNQGGRGSPLHF,TGTGCCAGCAGCCCCAACCAGGGGGGACGGGGTTCACCCCTCCACTTT
TRBD1,TRBJ1-2,TRBV6-5,few,CASSYRDRVGYGYTF,TGTGCCAGCAGTTACCGGGACAGGGTGGGCTATGGCTACACCTTC
.,TRBJ1-5,TRBV30,.,CAWSATVNHQPQHF,TGTGCCTGGAGTGCTACCGTTAACCATCAGCCCCAGCATTTT
TRBD2,TRBJ2-7,TRBV7-2,.,CASSSPSGSGSSYEQYF,TGTGCCAGCAGCTCTCCTTCAGGTAGCGGGAGCTCCTACGAGCAGTACTTC
.,TRBJ1-4,TRBV2,.,CASNERGEKLFF,TGTGCCAGCAATGAAAGAGGTGAAAAACTGTTTTTT
.,TRBJ1-5,TRBV13,.,CASSLGRGLGNQPQHF,TGTGCCAGCAGCTTAGGCCGAGGGCTAGGCAATCAGCCCCAGCATTTT
TRBD1,TRBJ2-1,TRBV4-3,.,CASSQDPVRTGGSGYGQFF,TGCGCCAGCAGCCAAGACCCCGTCCGGACAGGGGGAAGTGGTTATGGGCAGTTCTTC
.,TRBJ1-6,TRBV5-4,.,CASSLGVRDGNSPLHF,TGTGCCAGCAGCTTGGGGGTCAGGGATGGCAATTCACCCCTCCACTTT
.,TRBJ2-7,TRBV6-5,.,CASSLGESYEQYF,TGTGCCAGCAGTTTGGGGGAGTCCTACGAGCAGTACTTC
TRBD1,TRBJ2-7,TRBV2,.,CASSPQGPSYEQYF,TGTGCCAGCAGTCCACAGGGGCCATCCTACGAGCAGTACTTC
TRBD1,TRBJ1-4,TRBV5-1,.,CASSLGQGAINEKLFF,TGCGCCAGCAGCTTGGGACAGGGGGCAATCAATGAAAAACTGTTTTTT
TRBD2,TRBJ2-7,TRBV7-2,.,CASSLTRASGRIYEQYF,TGTGCCAGCAGCTTAACTCGGGCTAGCGGGAGGATCTACGAGCAGTACTTC
TRBD2,TRBJ2-3,TRBV30,.,CAWSTGLAGGRGTDTQYF,TGTGCCTGGAGTACGGGACTAGCGGGAGGAAGGGGCACAGATACGCAGTATTTT
.,TRBJ2-1,TRBV15,.,CATSRVQSNTRFF,TGTGCCACCAGCAGAGTCCAGTCCAATACTCGGTTCTTC
.,TRBJ2-7,TRBV6-1,.,CASSEALDGTTAQYF,TGTGCCAGCAGTGAAGCGCTAGACGGCACCACAGCGCAGTACTTC